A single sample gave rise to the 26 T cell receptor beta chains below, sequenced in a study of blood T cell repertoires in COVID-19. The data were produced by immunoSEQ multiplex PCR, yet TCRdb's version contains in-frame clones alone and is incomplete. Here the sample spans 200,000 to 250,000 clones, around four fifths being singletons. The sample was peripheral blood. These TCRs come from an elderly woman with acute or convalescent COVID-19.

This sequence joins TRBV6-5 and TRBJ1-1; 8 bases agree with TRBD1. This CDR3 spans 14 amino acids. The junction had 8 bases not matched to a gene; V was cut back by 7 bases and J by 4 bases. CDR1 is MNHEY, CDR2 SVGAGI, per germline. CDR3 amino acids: CASIPGGGGTEAFF. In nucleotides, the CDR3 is TGTGCCAGCATCCCAGGGGGCGGAGGCACTGAAGCTTTCTTT.

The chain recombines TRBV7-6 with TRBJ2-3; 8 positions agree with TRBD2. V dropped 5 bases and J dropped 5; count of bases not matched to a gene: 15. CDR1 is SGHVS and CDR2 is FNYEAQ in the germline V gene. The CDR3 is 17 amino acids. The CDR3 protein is CASSLGGLGLGRDTQYF. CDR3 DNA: TGTGCCAGCAGCCTGGGCGGTTTGGGACTAGGGAGAGATACGCAGTATTTT.

The CDR3 nucleotides are TGTGCCAGTAGTATCAGGGACAGGGACCTCCAAGAGACCCAGTACTTC. Its translation: CASSIRDRDLQETQYF. The chain combines TRBV19 with TRBJ2-5, with TRBD1 matching over 9 bases. CDR3 length: 16 residues. J was trimmed by 1 base and V by 3 bases; bases with no gene match: 6. Germline V gives CDR1 LNHDA, CDR2 SQIVND (reference sequence).

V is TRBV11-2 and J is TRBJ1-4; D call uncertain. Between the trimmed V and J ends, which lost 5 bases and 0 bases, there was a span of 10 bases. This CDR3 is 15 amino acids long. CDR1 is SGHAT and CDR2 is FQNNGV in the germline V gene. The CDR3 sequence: CASSNNSATNEKLFF. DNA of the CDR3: TGTGCCAGCAGCAATAACAGTGCAACTAATGAAAAACTGTTTTTT.

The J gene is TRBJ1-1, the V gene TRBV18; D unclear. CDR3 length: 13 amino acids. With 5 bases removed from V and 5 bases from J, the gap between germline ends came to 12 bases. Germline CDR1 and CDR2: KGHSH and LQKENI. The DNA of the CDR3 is TGTGCCAGCTCAAAGGCAGGTGGAACTGAAGCTTTCTTT. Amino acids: CASSKAGGTEAFF.

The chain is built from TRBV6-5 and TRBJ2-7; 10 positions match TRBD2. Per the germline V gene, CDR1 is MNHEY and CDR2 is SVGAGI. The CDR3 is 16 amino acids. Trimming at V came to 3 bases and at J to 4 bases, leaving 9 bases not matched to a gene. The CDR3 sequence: CASSYQVAGGTYEQYF. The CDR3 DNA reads TGTGCCAGCAGTTATCAAGTAGCGGGAGGAACGTACGAGCAGTACTTC.

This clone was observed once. The CDR3 loop is CASSPTGNTEAFF. The DNA for the CDR3 is TGTGCCAGCAGCCCAACTGGGAACACTGAAGCTTTCTTT. The rearrangement links TRBV7-3 to TRBJ1-1; D gene unclear. CDR3 length: 13 residues. The V gene lost 5 bases and the J gene lost 1 base, with 8 bases spanning the gap. Per germline, CDR1 SGHTA and CDR2 FQGTGA.

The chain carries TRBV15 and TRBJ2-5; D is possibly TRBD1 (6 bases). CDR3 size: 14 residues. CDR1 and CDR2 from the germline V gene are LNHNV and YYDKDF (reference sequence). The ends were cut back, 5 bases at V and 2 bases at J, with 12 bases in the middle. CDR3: CATSSGTPQETQYF. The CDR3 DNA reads TGTGCCACCAGCTCCGGGACACCTCAAGAGACCCAGTACTTC.

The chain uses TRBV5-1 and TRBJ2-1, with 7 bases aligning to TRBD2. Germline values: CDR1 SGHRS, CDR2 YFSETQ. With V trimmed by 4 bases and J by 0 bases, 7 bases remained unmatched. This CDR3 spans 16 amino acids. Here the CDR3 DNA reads TGCGCCAGCAGCCAGGGAGGGCAGAGCTCCTACAATGAGCAGTTCTTC. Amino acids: CASSQGGQSSYNEQFF.

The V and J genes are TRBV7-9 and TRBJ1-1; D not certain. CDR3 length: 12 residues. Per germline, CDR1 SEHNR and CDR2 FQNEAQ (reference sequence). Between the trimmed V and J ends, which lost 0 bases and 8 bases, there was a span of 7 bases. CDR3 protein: CASSLAAREAFF. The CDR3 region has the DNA TGTGCCAGCAGCTTAGCGGCCAGGGAAGCTTTCTTT.

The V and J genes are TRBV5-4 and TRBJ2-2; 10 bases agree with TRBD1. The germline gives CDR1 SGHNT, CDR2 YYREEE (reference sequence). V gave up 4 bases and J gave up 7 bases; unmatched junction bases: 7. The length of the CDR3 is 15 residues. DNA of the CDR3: TGTGCCAGCAGCACGGGACAGGGGTTGGGCGGGGAGCTGTTTTTT. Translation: CASSTGQGLGGELFF.

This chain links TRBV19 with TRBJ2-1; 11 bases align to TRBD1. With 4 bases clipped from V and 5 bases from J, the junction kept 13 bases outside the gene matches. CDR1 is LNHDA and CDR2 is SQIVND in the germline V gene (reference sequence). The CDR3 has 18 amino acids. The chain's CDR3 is CASSSRDRGGIADNEQFF. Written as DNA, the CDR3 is TGTGCCAGTAGTAGCCGGGACAGGGGGGGAATCGCCGACAATGAGCAGTTCTTC.

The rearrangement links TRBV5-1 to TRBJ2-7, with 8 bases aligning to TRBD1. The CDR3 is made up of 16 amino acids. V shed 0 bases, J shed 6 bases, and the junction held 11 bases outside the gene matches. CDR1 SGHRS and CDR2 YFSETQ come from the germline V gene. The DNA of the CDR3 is TGCGCCAGCAGCTTGGAGGGCGGGCTGACAGGGGCCGAGCAGTACTTC. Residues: CASSLEGGLTGAEQYF.

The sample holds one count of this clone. CDR3 coding DNA: TGTGCCTGGGGGAGGCTTATTCCCCATGAGCAGTTCTTC. Translated: CAWGRLIPHEQFF. The chain recombines TRBV30 with TRBJ2-1; tentatively, D is TRBD2 (6 bases). The CDR3 totals 13 residues. Trimming cost V 5 bases and J 8 bases, with 16 bases left between them. The germline gives CDR1 GTSNPN, CDR2 SVGIG (reference sequence).

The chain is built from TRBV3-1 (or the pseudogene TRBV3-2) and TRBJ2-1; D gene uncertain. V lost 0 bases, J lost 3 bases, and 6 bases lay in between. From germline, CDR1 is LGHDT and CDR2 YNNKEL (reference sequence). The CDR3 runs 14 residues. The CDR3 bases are TGTGCCAGCAGCCAAGACCAGTACTACAATGAGCAGTTCTTC. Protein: CASSQDQYYNEQFF.

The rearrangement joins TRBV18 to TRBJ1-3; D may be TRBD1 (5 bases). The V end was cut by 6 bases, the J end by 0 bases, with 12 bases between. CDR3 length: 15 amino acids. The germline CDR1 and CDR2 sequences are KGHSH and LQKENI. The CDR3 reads CASSSDTSSGNTIYF. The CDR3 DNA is TGTGCCAGCTCGTCGGACACGAGCTCTGGAAACACCATATATTTT.

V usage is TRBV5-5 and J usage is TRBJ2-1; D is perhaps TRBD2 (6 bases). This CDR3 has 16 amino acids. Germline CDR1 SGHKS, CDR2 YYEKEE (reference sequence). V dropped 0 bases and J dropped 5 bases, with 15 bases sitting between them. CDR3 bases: TGTGCCAGCAGCTTGGCCACGGGGGTGCGCCACAATGAGCAGTTCTTC. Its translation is CASSLATGVRHNEQFF.

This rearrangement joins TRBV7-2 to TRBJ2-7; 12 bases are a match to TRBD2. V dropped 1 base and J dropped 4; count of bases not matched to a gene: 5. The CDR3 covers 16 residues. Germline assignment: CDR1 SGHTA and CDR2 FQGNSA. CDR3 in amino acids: CASSLGLAGGWYEQYF. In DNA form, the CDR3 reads TGTGCCAGCAGCTTAGGGCTAGCGGGAGGGTGGTACGAGCAGTACTTC.

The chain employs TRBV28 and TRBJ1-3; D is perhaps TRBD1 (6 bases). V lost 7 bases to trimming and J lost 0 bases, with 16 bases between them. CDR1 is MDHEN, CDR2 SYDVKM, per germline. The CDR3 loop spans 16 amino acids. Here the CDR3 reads CASTEGGANSGNTIYF. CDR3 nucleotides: TGTGCCAGCACCGAAGGGGGGGCCAACTCTGGAAACACCATATATTTT.

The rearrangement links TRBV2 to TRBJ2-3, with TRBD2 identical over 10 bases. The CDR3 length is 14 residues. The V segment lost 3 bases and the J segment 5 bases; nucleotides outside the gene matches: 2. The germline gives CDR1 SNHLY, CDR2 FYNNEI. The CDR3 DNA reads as TGTGCCAGCAGTGAGTTAGCGGGGGGAGATACGCAGTATTTT. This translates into CASSELAGGDTQYF.

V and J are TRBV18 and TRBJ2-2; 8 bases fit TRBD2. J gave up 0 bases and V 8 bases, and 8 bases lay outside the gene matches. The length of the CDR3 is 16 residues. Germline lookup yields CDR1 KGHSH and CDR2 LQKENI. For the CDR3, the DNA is TGTGCCAGCCGGTGGTCAGCGGGGGCGAACACCGGGGAGCTGTTTTTT. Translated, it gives CASRWSAGANTGELFF.

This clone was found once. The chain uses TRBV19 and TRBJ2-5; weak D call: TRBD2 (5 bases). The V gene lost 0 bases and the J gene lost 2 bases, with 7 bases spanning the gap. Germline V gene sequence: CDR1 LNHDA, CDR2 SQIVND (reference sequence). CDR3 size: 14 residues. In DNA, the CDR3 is TGTGCCAGTAGTATAGATCGCGGGCAAGAGACCCAGTACTTC. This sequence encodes CASSIDRGQETQYF.

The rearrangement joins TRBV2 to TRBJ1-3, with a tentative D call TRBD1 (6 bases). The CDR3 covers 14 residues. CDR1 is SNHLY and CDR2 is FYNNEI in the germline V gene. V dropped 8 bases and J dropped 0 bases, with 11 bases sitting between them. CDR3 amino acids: CASRGQSSGNTIYF. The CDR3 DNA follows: TGTGCCAGCCGAGGACAGAGCTCTGGAAACACCATATATTTT.

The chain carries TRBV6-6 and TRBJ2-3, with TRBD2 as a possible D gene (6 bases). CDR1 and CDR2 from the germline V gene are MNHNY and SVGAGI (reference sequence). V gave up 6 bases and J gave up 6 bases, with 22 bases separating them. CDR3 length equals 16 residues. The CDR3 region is CASSLEGSGWLDTQYF. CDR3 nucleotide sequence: TGTGCCAGCAGCCTCGAGGGTAGCGGTTGGTTGGATACGCAGTATTTT.

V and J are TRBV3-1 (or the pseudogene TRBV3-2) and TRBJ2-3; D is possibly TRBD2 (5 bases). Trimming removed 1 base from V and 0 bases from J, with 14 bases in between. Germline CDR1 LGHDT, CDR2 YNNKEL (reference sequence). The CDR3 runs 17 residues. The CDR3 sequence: CASSQGWTDSSTDTQYF. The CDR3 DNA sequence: TGTGCCAGCAGCCAAGGTTGGACTGACTCTAGCACAGATACGCAGTATTTT.

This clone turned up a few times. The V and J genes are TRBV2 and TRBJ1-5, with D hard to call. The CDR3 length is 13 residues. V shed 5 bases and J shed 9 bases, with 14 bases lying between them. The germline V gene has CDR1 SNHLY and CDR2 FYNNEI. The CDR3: CASSSGVYVPQHF. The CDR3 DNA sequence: TGTGCCAGCAGTTCCGGTGTTTATGTGCCCCAGCATTTT.